The 9 T cell receptor beta chains below were found in one sample sequenced in a study of CD8 T cells in Susac syndrome. Random hexamers primed reverse transcription of roughly 0.5 to 1 ug RNA. TCRdb itself ran the immunoSEQ multiplex PCR reads through MiXCR, one entry per CDR3 protein. Of under 95,000 distinct CDR3 sequences in the sample, 85% to 95% were seen once. Sequencing was done on a sample of CD8+ T cells from PBMCs. The receptors were gathered from a human donor with Susac syndrome.

Worth noting for this clonotype: The CDR3 end shows no conserved phenylalanine or tryptophan, and so a read error is likely. The CDR3 region has the DNA TGCAGCGTTGAAGGGGGGGCGGCCTCCAACTACGAGCAGTACCTC. Its protein is CSVEGGAASNYEQYL. The rearrangement uses TRBV29-1 and TRBJ2-7; D tentatively reads TRBD1 or TRBD2 (6 bases each). The V end lost 1 base, the J end lost 3 bases, and 16 bases lay between the germline ends. This CDR3 has 15 residues. CDR1 and CDR2 from the germline V gene are SQVTM and ANQGSEA.

The chain combines TRBV4-1 with TRBJ1-1; 8 bases align to TRBD1. CDR1 is MGHRA and CDR2 is YSYEKL in the germline V gene. Trimming took 4 bases from V and 6 from J; bases not matched to a gene: 7. The CDR3 spans 14 residues. CDR3 sequence: CASSLGQGVAEAFF. The CDR3 bases are TGCGCCAGCAGCCTAGGACAGGGTGTCGCTGAAGCTTTCTTT.

The chain recombines TRBV30 with TRBJ2-2, with D perhaps matching TRBD1 (5 bases). Germline V CDR1 and CDR2: GTSNPN, SVGIG (reference sequence). This CDR3 has 13 residues. The V gene lost 4 bases and the J gene lost 2 bases, with 8 bases spanning the gap. CDR3 nucleotide sequence: TGTGCCTGGACGACAGTTAACACCGGGGAGCTGTTTTTT. As protein: CAWTTVNTGELFF.

This chain links TRBV18 with TRBJ2-5, with 9 bases identical to TRBD1. This CDR3 is built from 14 residues. J was trimmed by 1 base and V by 3 bases; bases with no gene match: 0. Germline V gene lookup returns CDR1 KGHSH and CDR2 LQKENI. The CDR3 DNA follows: TGTGCCAGCTCACCGACAGGGGGCCAAGAGACCCAGTACTTC. Its protein product is CASSPTGGQETQYF.

The chain has TRBV7-3 and TRBJ2-5, with TRBD1 matching over 7 bases. Germline CDR1 and CDR2: SGHTA and FQGTGA. V lost 5 bases, J lost 5 bases, and 14 bases stayed unmatched. This CDR3 spans 16 amino acids. The CDR3 nucleotides read TGTGCCAGCAGCCCGGCCGGGACAGTCGTGGGGGAGACCCAGTACTTC. This gives the protein CASSPAGTVVGETQYF.

This chain uses TRBV9 with TRBJ2-3; possibly TRBD1 or TRBD2 for D (5 bases each). V was cut by 4 bases and J by 0 bases, with 15 bases left in between. The CDR3 length is 16 residues. Germline CDR1 and CDR2: SGDLS and YYNGEE. As DNA, the CDR3 is TGTGCCAGCAGCTTTCAGTGGGGGAGTAGCACAGATACGCAGTATTTT. This encodes CASSFQWGSSTDTQYF.

A single count supports this clonotype. V gene TRBV30 combines with J gene TRBJ2-5; perhaps D is TRBD1 or TRBD2 (5 bases each). Trimming cost V 5 bases and J 1 base, with 5 bases left between them. CDR1 is GTSNPN, CDR2 SVGIG, per germline (reference sequence). This CDR3 is 11 amino acids long. Written as DNA, the CDR3 is TGTGCCTGGGGGGGCCAAGAGACCCAGTACTTC. Translation: CAWGGQETQYF.

The chain couples TRBV5-5 to TRBJ2-5; D is unclear. The CDR3 runs 15 residues. V lost 10 bases and J lost 1, with 20 bases in between. The germline V gene encodes CDR1 SGHKS and CDR2 YYEKEE (reference sequence). The CDR3 DNA reads as TGTGCCTCAGCAGGAGACGGAGCTAGCCAAGAGACCCAGTACTTC. This codes for CASAGDGASQETQYF. Complete variable domain (other parts from reference TRBV5-5 and TRBJ2-5): DAGVTQSPTHLIKTRGQQVTLRCSPISGHKSVSWYQQVLGQGPQFIFQYYEKEERGRGNFPDRFSARQFPNYSSELNVNALLLGDSALYLCASAGDGASQETQYFGPGTRLLVL.

V gene TRBV30 combines with J gene TRBJ2-2; D not certain. The CDR3 spans 11 residues. Trimming shortened V by 4 bases and J by 6 bases, and 6 bases separated the two germline ends. Germline V gene data show CDR1 as GTSNPN and CDR2 as SVGIG (reference sequence). The CDR3 DNA is TGTGCCTGGACCCCTCCCGGGGAGCTGTTTTTT. Protein product: CAWTPPGELFF.